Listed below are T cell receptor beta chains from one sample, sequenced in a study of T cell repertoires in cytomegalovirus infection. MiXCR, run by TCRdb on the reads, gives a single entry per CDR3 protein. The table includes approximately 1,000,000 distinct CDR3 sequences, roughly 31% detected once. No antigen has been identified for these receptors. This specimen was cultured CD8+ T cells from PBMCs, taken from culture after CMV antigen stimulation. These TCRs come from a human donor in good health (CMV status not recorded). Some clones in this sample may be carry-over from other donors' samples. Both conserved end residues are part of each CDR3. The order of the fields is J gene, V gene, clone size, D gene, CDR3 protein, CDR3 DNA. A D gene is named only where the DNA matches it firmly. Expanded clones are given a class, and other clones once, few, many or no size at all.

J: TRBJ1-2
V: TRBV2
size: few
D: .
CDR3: CASSAAGTEYGYTF
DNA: TGTGCCAGCAGTGCCGCCGGGACGGAATATGGCTACACCTTC

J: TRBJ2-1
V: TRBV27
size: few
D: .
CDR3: CASSLMGSGGAGSEQFF
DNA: TGTGCCAGCAGTTTAATGGGAAGCGGAGGGGCAGGGAGTGAGCAGTTCTTC

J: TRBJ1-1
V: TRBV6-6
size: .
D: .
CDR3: CASSYSSIGTFVEAFF
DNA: TGTGCCAGCAGTTACTCGTCAATAGGGACGTTCGTTGAAGCTTTCTTT

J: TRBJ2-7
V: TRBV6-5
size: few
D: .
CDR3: CASSYRQDRSYEQYF
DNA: TGTGCCAGCAGTTACCGACAGGACCGCTCCTACGAGCAGTACTTC

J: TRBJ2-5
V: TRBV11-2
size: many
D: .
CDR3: CASSLVKTPGGAQYF
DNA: TGTGCCAGCAGCTTAGTTAAGACGCCAGGGGGGGCCCAGTACTTC

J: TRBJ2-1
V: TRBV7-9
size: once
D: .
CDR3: CASSPRHLPYNEQFF
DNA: TGTGCCAGCAGCCCCCGACATCTCCCCTACAATGAGCAGTTCTTC

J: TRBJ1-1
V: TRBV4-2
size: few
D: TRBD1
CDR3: CASSPSPGTVNTEAFF
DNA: TGTGCCAGCAGCCCTTCCCCCGGGACAGTGAACACTGAAGCTTTCTTT

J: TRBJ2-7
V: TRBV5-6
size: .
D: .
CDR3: CASSLGALHYEQYF
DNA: TGTGCCAGCAGCTTAGGGGCTCTCCACTACGAGCAGTACTTC

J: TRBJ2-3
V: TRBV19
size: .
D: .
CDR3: CASIGGQDTQYF
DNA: TGTGCCAGTATCGGGGGGCAAGATACGCAGTATTTT

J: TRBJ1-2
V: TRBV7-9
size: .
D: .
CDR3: CASSSEDSSYGYTF
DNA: TGTGCCAGCAGCTCCGAGGATTCGTCCTATGGCTACACCTTC

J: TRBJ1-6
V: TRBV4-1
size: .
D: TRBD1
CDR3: CASSQAGGGSPLHF
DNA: TGCGCCAGCAGCCAAGCAGGGGGCGGGTCACCCCTCCACTTT

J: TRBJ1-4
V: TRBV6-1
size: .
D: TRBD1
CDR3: CASSEEQGASTNEKLFF
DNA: TGTGCCAGCAGTGAAGAACAGGGGGCTTCAACTAATGAAAAACTGTTTTTT

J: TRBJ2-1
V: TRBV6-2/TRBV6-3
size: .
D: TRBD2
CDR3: CASRNGLALTEQFF
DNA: TGTGCCAGCAGGAACGGACTAGCGCTTACTGAGCAGTTCTTC

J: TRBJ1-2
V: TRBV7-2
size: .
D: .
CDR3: CASSFLSGRALNYGYTF
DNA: TGTGCCAGCAGCTTCCTTTCCGGTCGGGCGTTAAACTATGGCTACACCTTC

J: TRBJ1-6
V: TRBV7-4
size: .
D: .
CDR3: CASSLPSEPLHF
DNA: TGTGCCAGCAGCTTACCCTCCGAACCCCTCCACTTT

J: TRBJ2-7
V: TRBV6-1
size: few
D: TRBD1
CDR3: CASREGGRIEQYF
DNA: TGTGCCAGCAGGGAAGGGGGCCGGATCGAGCAGTACTTC

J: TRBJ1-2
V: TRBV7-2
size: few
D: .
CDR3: CASSLGGTGYTF
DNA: TGTGCCAGCAGCTTAGGGGGTACTGGCTACACCTTC

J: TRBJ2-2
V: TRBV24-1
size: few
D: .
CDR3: CATSERYTGELFF
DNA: TGTGCCACCAGTGAGAGATACACCGGGGAGCTGTTTTTT

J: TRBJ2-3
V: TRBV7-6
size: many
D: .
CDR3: CASSFGGGDTQYF
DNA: TGTGCCAGCAGCTTTGGAGGGGGAGATACGCAGTATTTT

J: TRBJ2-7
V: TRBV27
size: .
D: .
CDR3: CASSSTGAKTYEQYF
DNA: TGTGCCAGCAGTTCCACGGGGGCTAAAACCTACGAGCAGTACTTC

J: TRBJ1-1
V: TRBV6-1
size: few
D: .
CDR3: CASSSWTEAFF
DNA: TGTGCCAGCAGTAGTTGGACTGAAGCTTTCTTT

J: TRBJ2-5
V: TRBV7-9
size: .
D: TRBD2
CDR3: CASSAAEGGETQYF
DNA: TGTGCCAGCAGCGCGGCTGAGGGAGGGGAGACCCAGTACTTC